The source of this T cell receptor beta chain is a study of cytomegalovirus exposure and HLA in healthy donors. Looking at the study overall: Sequencing of 180 million or so T cells in an earlier analysis found 95 million to 120 million unique TCR beta sequences. Study results and limitations: TCR beta chain V- and J-gene trimming was linked, in a later analysis, to a missense variant in DCLRE1C.

Points on this clone: Antigen: not known.

The CDR3 is 16 residues long. After removal of 0 bases from V and 6 bases from J, the junction contained 4 bases not matched to a gene. Germline V gene lookup returns CDR1 SGDLS and CDR2 YYNGEE. The PCR ran on 60 Vbeta and 13 Jbeta primers. Data came from immunoSEQ multiplex PCR; TCRdb stores just in-frame clones and leaves some out. Of some 78,000 clones detected, 70% to 85% appear once; the ten largest clones hold over 8%. The material sequenced was PBMCs. The chain combines TRBV9 with TRBJ2-1; 12 nucleotides align to TRBD2. This sequence originates from a middle-aged man in good health and CMV-seropositive. The CDR3 region has the DNA TGTGCCAGCAGCGTAGGGGCTAGCGGGAGGGCCAATGAGCAGTTCTTC. Its translation: CASSVGASGRANEQFF.